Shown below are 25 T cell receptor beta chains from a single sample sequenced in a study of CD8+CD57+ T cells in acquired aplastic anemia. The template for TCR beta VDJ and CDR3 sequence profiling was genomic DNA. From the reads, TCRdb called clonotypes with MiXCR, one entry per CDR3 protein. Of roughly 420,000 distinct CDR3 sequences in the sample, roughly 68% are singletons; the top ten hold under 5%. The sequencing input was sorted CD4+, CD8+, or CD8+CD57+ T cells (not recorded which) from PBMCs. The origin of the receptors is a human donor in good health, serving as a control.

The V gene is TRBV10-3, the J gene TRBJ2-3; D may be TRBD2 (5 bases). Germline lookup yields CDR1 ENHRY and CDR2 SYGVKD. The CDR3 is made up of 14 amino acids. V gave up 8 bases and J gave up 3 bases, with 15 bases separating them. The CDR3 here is CAIRRGRDTDTQYF. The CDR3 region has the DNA TGTGCCATCCGACGAGGGAGAGATACAGATACGCAGTATTTT.

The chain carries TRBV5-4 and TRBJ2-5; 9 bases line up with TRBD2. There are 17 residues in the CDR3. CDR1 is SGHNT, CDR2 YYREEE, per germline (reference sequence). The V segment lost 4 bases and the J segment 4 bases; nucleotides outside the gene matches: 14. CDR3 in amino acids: CASSHPSGGGAVETQYF. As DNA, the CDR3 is TGTGCCAGCAGCCACCCTTCGGGCGGGGGGGCAGTAGAGACCCAGTACTTC.

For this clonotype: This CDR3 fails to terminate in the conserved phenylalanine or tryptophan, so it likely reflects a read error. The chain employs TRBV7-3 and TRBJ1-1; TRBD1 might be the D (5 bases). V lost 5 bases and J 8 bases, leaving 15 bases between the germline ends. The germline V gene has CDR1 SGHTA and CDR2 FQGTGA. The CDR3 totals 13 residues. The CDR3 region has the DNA TGTGCCAGCAGCCCCCGGGGGAGCACAGAAGCTTTCTGT. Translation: CASSPRGSTEAFC.

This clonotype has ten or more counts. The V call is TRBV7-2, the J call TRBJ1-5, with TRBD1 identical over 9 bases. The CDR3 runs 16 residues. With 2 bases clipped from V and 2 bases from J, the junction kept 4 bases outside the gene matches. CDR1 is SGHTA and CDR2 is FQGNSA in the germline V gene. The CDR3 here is CASSLMGQGGNQPQHF. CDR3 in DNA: TGTGCCAGCAGCTTAATGGGACAGGGCGGCAATCAGCCCCAGCATTTT.

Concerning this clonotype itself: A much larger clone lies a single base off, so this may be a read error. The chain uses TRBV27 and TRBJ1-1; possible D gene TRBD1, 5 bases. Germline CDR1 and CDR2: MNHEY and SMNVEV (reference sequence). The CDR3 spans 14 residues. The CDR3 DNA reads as TGTGCCAGCAGATGGGGGGGTCTCGACACTAAAGCTTTCTTT. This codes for CASRWGGLDTKAFF.

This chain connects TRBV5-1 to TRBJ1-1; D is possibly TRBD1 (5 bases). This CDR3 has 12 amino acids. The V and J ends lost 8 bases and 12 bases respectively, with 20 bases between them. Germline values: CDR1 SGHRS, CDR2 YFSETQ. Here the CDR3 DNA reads TGCGCCAGTCAAATCGGGACGGGGAACACTTTCTTT. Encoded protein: CASQIGTGNTFF.

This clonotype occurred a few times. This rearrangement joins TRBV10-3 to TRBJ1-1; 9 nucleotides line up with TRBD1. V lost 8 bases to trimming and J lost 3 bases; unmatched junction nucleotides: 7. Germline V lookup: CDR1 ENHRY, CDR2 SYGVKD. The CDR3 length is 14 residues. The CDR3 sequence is CAIGSRDRDTEAFF. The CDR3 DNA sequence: TGTGCCATCGGTAGCCGGGACAGGGACACTGAAGCTTTCTTT.

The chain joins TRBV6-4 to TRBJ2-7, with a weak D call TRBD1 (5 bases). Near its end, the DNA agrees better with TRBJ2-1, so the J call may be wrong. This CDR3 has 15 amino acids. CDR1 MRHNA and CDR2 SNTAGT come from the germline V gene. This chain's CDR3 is CASILTDSSYNEQFF. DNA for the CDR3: TGTGCCAGCATTTTGACAGATAGCTCCTACAATGAGCAGTTCTTC.

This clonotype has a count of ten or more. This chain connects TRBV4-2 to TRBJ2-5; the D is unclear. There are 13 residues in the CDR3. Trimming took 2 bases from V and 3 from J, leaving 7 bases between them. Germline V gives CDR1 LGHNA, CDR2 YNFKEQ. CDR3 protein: CASSQFFEETQYF. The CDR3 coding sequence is TGTGCCAGCAGCCAATTTTTCGAAGAGACCCAGTACTTC.

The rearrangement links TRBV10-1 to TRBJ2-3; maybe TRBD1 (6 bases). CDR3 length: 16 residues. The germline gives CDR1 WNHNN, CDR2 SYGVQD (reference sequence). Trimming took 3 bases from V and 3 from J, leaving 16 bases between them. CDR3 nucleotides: TGCGCCAGCAGTGAAAGGGGGACGCTTGAGACAGATACGCAGTATTTT. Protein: CASSERGTLETDTQYF.

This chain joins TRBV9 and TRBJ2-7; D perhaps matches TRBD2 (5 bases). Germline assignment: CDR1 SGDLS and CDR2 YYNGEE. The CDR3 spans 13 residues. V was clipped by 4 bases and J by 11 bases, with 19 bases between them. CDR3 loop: CASSQPDPYGKYF. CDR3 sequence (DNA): TGTGCCAGCAGCCAACCGGACCCCTACGGGAAGTACTTC.

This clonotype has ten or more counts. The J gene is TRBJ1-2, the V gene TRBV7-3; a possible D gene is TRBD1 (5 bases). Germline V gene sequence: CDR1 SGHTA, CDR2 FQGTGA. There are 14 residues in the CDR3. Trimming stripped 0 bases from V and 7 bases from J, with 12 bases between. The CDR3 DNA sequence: TGTGCCAGCAGCTTAACATCTGGGGCGTCTGGCTACACCTTC. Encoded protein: CASSLTSGASGYTF.

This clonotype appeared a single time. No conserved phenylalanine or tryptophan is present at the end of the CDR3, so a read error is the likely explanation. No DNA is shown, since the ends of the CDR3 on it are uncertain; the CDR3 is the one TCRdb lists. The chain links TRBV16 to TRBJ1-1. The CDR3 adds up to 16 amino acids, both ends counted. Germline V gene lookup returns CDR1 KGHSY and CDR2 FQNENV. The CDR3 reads CASSHSRGSGNTIDFG.

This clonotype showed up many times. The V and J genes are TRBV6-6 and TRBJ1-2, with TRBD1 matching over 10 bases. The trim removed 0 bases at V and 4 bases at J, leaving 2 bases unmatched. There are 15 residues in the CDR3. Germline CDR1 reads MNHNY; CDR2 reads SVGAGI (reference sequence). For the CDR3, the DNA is TGTGCCAGCAGTTACTCCGGGACAGGGGCCTATGGCTACACCTTC. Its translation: CASSYSGTGAYGYTF.

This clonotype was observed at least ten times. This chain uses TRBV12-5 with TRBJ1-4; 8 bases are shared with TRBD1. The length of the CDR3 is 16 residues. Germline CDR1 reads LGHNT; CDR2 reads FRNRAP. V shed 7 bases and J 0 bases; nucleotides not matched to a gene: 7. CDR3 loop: CASALEQGATNEKLFF. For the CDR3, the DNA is TGTGCTAGTGCCCTCGAACAGGGGGCAACTAATGAAAAACTGTTTTTT.

The CDR3 DNA follows: TGCACCGTTGTGGCGGGGGGCCAAGAGCCCCAGCATTTT. Its translation is CTVVAGGQEPQHF. The chain joins TRBV20-1 to TRBJ1-5; tentatively, D is TRBD1 (6 bases). Per the germline V gene, CDR1 is DFQATT and CDR2 is SNEGSKA (reference sequence). The CDR3 is made up of 13 amino acids.

Written as DNA, the CDR3 is TGTGCCAGCAGCTCACGGACAGGGGGCAATAGGTCCTACGAGCAGTACTTC. Translating it yields CASSSRTGGNRSYEQYF. The genes are TRBV7-3 and TRBJ2-7; 11 nucleotides agree with TRBD1. CDR3 length equals 17 residues. The junction had 9 bases not matched to a gene; V was cut back by 4 bases and J by 1 base. Germline CDR1 SGHTA, CDR2 FQGTGA. Together with reference TRBV7-3 and TRBJ2-7, the CDR3 gives the full variable domain: GAGVSQTPSNKVTEKGKYVELRCDPISGHTALYWYRQSLGQGPEFLIYFQGTGAADDSGLPNDRFFAVRPEGSVSTLKIQRTERGDSAVYLCASSSRTGGNRSYEQYFGPGTRLTVT.

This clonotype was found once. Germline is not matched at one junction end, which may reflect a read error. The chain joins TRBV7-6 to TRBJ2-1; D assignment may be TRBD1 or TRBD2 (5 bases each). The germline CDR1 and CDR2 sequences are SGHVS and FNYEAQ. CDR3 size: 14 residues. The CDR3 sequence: CASSLARRGNAQLF. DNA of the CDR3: TGTGCCAGCAGCTTAGCGAGACGGGGCAATGCGCAGTTGTTC.

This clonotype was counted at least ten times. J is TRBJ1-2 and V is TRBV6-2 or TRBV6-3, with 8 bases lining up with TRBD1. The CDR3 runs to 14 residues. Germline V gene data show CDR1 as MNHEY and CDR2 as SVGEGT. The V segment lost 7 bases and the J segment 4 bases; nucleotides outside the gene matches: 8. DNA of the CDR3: TGTGCCAGCACCCCCGGGACAGGCATCTATGGCTACACCTTC. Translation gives CASTPGTGIYGYTF.

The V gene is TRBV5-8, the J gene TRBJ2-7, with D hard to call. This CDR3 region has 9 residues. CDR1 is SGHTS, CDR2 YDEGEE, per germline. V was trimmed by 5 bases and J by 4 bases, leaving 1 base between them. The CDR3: CASSYEQYV. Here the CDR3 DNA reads TGTGCCAGCAGTTACGAGCAGTACGTC.

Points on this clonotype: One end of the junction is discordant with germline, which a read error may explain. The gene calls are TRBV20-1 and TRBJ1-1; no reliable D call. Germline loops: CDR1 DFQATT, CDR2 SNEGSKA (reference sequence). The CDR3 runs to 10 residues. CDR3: CSARRITEAF. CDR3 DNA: TGCAGTGCGAGACGGATCACTGAAGCCTTT.

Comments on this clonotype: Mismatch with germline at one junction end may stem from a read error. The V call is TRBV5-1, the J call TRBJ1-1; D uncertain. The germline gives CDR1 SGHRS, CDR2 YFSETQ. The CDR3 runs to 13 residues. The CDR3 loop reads CASSVARLAEAFF. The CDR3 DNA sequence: TGTGCCAGCAGCGTAGCGCGTCTGGCAGAAGCTTTCTTT.

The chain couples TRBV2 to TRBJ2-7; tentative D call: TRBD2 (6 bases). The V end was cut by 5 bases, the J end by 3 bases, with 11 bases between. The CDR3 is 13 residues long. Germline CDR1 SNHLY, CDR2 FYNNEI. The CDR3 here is CASSPSRGYEQYF. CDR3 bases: TGTGCCAGCAGTCCCTCGCGGGGCTACGAGCAGTACTTC.

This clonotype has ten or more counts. CDR3: CASRATGTGKTFF. The DNA for the CDR3 is TGTGCCAGCAGGGCTACCGGGACAGGGAAAACTTTCTTT. V gene TRBV6-5 combines with J gene TRBJ1-1, with 9 bases aligning to TRBD1. The V gene end was trimmed by 6 bases and the J gene end by 12 bases; junction bases not matched to a gene: 11. CDR3 length equals 13 residues. Germline V gives CDR1 MNHEY, CDR2 SVGAGI.

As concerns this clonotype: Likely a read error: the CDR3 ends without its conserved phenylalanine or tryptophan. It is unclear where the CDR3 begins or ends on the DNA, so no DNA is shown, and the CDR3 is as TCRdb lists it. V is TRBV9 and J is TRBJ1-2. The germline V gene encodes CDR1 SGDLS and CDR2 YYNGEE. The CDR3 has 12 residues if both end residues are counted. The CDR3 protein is CASSVEEDGYGY.